These T cell receptor beta chains were read from a single sample in a study of persistence of HIV-infected CD4 T cells. Here immunoSEQ multiplex PCR was the method, and the copy in TCRdb shows in-frame clones only, minus some. The table has under 40,000 clones, 70% seen once. These TCRs' antigens remain unknown. The sequenced sample was CD4+ T cells sorted from PBMCs after roughly 18-hour stimulation, obtained from a patient who received antiretroviral therapy. The receptors derive from an adult man with HIV who was CMV-seropositive. Both conserved end residues are part of each CDR3. Fields, in order: D gene, V gene, clone size, J gene, CDR3 DNA, CDR3 protein. D genes are given only for firm matches. For some rows the clone size is stated as once, few or many, or as a class when expanded; others skip it.

D: TRBD1
V: TRBV6-5
size: NA
J: TRBJ1-1
DNA: TGTGCCAGCAGGGCCCCGGACAGGGGTCACACTGAAGCTTTCTTT
CDR3: CASRAPDRGHTEAFF

D: NA
V: TRBV20-1
size: NA
J: TRBJ1-1
DNA: TGCAGTGCTTCTGACCAGGAGGCTTTCTTT
CDR3: CSASDQEAFF

D: NA
V: TRBV28
size: NA
J: TRBJ2-3
DNA: TGTGCCAGCAGGCAGGGGGGCCGGACAGATACGCAGTATTTT
CDR3: CASRQGGRTDTQYF

D: NA
V: TRBV21-1
size: NA
J: TRBJ2-7
DNA: TGTGCCAGCAGCACCCCGGGGGGACCCACCTACGAGCAGTACTTC
CDR3: CASSTPGGPTYEQYF

D: NA
V: TRBV7-3
size: NA
J: TRBJ2-2
DNA: TGTGCCAGCAGCTCGTCAGGGCAAACCGGGGAGCTGTTTTTT
CDR3: CASSSSGQTGELFF

D: NA
V: TRBV4-1
size: medium-sized
J: TRBJ1-5
DNA: TGCGCCAGCAGCCAAGATCCAGGGAGGGGGCAGCCCCAGCATTTT
CDR3: CASSQDPGRGQPQHF

D: TRBD1
V: TRBV18
size: once
J: TRBJ1-1
DNA: TGTGCCAGCTCACCCAGCATTGACAGGGACCCTGAAGCTTTCTTT
CDR3: CASSPSIDRDPEAFF

D: NA
V: TRBV2
size: NA
J: TRBJ2-1
DNA: TGTGCCAGCAGTGAAGGGTCCAGGGAAGGTGAGCAGTTCTTC
CDR3: CASSEGSREGEQFF

D: NA
V: TRBV2
size: NA
J: TRBJ2-7
DNA: TGTGCCAGCAGTGAGCAGGGCTACGAGCAGTACTTC
CDR3: CASSEQGYEQYF

D: NA
V: TRBV3-1/TRBV3-2
size: once
J: TRBJ2-1
DNA: TGTGCCAGCAGTCCGAGGGAGCGGAGCTCCTACAATGAGCAGTTCTTC
CDR3: CASSPRERSSYNEQFF

D: TRBD1
V: TRBV4-2
size: NA
J: TRBJ1-5
DNA: TGTGCCAGCAGCCAAGATCGGGACAGGGGTATTGGAAGCAATCAGCCCCAGCATTTT
CDR3: CASSQDRDRGIGSNQPQHF

D: NA
V: TRBV6-6
size: NA
J: TRBJ2-7
DNA: TGTGCCAGCCGCGGAGAGGTCGCCTCCTACGAGCAGTACTTC
CDR3: CASRGEVASYEQYF

D: NA
V: TRBV3-1/TRBV3-2
size: NA
J: TRBJ2-7
DNA: TGTGCCAGCAGCCACATGAGCTCCTACGAGCAGTACTTC
CDR3: CASSHMSSYEQYF

D: NA
V: TRBV9
size: NA
J: TRBJ1-2
DNA: TGTGCCAGCAGCGTATCCCCGGGCGCCTCCTATGGCTACACCTTC
CDR3: CASSVSPGASYGYTF

D: NA
V: TRBV2
size: NA
J: TRBJ1-3
DNA: TGTGCCAGCAGTTCAGACGGAAACACCATATATTTT
CDR3: CASSSDGNTIYF

D: TRBD2
V: TRBV7-2
size: NA
J: TRBJ2-3
DNA: TGTGCCAGCAGCTTAGGGGGACTAGCCACAGATACGCAGTATTTT
CDR3: CASSLGGLATDTQYF

D: NA
V: TRBV10-3
size: NA
J: TRBJ1-2
DNA: TGTGCCATCAGTGAGGACTCAAGGAATGGCTACACCTTC
CDR3: CAISEDSRNGYTF

D: NA
V: TRBV6-1
size: NA
J: TRBJ1-4
DNA: TGTGCCAGCAGTGTGAGGGGTCTTGGGACTAATGAAAAACTGTTTTTT
CDR3: CASSVRGLGTNEKLFF

D: TRBD1
V: TRBV9
size: few
J: TRBJ2-3
DNA: TGTGCCAGCAGCGTAGAGGGGGCGGTGTCAGATACGCAGTATTTT
CDR3: CASSVEGAVSDTQYF